This record concerns one TCR beta chain sequence. This sample stems from a study of OX40 agonist ivuxolimab in advanced cancers. Across the whole study: Patients with prior anti-PD-1, anti-PD-L1 or anti-CTLA-4 therapy were eligible; 40% had some.

The method was immunoSEQ multiplex PCR; TCRdb's version includes in-frame clones alone and lacks a portion of them. The table includes about 90,000 clones, more than 80% detected once. The V end was cut by 4 bases, the J end by 2 bases, with 9 bases between. CDR3 length: 15 amino acids. Germline-derived CDR1 and CDR2 are SGHNT and YENEEA. The genes are TRBV11-3 and TRBJ2-6; TRBD2 might be the D (5 bases). The receptor comes from an adult with an advanced solid tumor such as melanoma, head and neck, liver or kidney cancer. Sequenced here: CD4+ or CD8+ T cells sorted from blood, sampled in a trial of the OX40 agonist ivuxolimab. CDR3 nucleotide sequence: TGTGCCAGCAGCTCGAGGGCAGCTGGGGCCAACGTCCTGACTTTC. As protein: CASSSRAAGANVLTF.